The source of this T cell receptor (beta chain) is a study of blood T cell repertoires in COVID-19 (dated by TCRdb to about 2020). For context, the study as a whole: The collaborator samples originated in the United States, Italy and Spain and spanned the acute and convalescent phases of COVID-19. The material from the prospective study consisted of cDNA or gDNA derived from T cells, B-cell-depleted T cells, or PBMCs. Subjects who had been exposed to COVID-19, were actively infected with it, or had recovered from it provided the deeply sampled blood TCRbeta repertoires that made up the dataset. The repertoires were released in a freely available public database meant as a resource for research on the immune response to SARS-CoV-2. The samples were drawn from two sources: the first 160 participants of the ongoing ImmuneRACE study, and 1,200 or so subjects contributed by 6 global collaborators. A de-identified subject ID, COVID-19 status, age in years and sex were almost always included in the sample metadata. Where HLA class I and class II types were available, the types were taken from metadata supplied by the sample provider, not from assay-based typing. Broad study findings and their caveats: The quantity of clinical and demographic metadata differed by source and by participant and was supplied without curation.

Participants in the prospective study were enrolled through a virtual design, were aged roughly 18 to 90 years, and lived in roughly 25 United States geographic areas. Cohort assignment in the prospective study relied on participant-reported clinical history from a screening survey and a study questionnaire. Exposed participants had been in contact, within 2 weeks of entering the study, with a person who had a PCR-confirmed or clinician-diagnosed case of COVID-19. Each participant in the prospective study had whole blood, serum and a nasopharyngeal or oropharyngeal swab collected by mobile phlebotomists. Over an approximately two-month period, participants in the prospective study had the option of providing additional blood draws and questionnaires. Before DNA extraction, blood samples from the prospective study were shipped at room temperature or frozen. From a lookup of the germline V gene (reference sequence), CDR1 and CDR2 are GTSNPN and SVGIG. From cysteine to phenylalanine, the CDR3 is 12 amino acids long. CDR3 DNA only is kept here, 36 bases in frame from base 1. The germline ends are 12 bases apart after V is trimmed by 6 bases and J by 7 bases.

As regards this clone: Its binding antigen is unknown. No qualities accompany the bases; no much larger clone lies one base away.

The immunoSEQ Assay, a bias-controlled multiplex PCR, was used to amplify TCRbeta CDR3 regions from genomic DNA. The study's own analysis went as follows. Nucleated cell counts per sample were estimated from amplification of reference gene primers within the assay. To quantify the absolute abundance of each unique TCRbeta CDR3 rearrangement, sequence reads were collapsed and filtered. For each sample, productive Simpson clonality was calculated as the square root of Simpson's diversity index over productive rearrangements. TCRdb limited this immuneACCESS table to in-frame rearrangements with V and J called. A share of clones is missing; checked studies link under half to unresolved V genes, and the rest is unexplained. The V and J calls and the clone size are those of that table, but D and trimming were determined from the DNA. This sample comprises some 270,000 clones, roughly 90% of them detected only once. Clones ranked in the top ten supply less than 3.5% of the sample.

The specimen was PBMCs or T cells enriched from blood (not recorded which). This TCR was recovered from a man aged 40-49 years who had been exposed to COVID-19. The chain is encoded by TRBV30 joined to TRBJ1-4; TRBD1 is perhaps the D gene, given 6 matching bases. The nucleotide sequence is TGTGCCTGTTCACCCAGGGGTGAAAAACTGTTTTTT. Translation gives CACSPRGEKLFF.